The clone carrying this T cell receptor beta chain was counted at least ten times. Antigen specificity is unknown. The CDR3 runs to 14 residues. V shed 5 bases and J shed 2 bases, with 11 bases lying between them. Germline V gives CDR1 MDHEN, CDR2 SYDVKM. The data stem from a study of molecular identifiers for immune sequencing clone quantification. Study summary: Naive CD8 RNA (roughly 20,000 or 100,000 cells) was divided into five aliquots, with four sequenced.

Methods described previously, with TCR primers listed, were used for bulk TCR libraries. TCRdb independently ran MiXCR on the PCR reads; one entry per CDR3 protein. The sample has hundreds of thousands of distinct CDR3 sequences, approximately 24% seen once. Study conclusions and caveats: The sizes of highly expanded clones could be underestimated when identical TCR molecules share a barcode.

Sequencing libraries of naive CD8 cells derived from around 20,000 to 1,000,000 sorted cells with 10%, 30% or 50% RNA. This chain connects TRBV28 to TRBJ2-3; a possible D gene is TRBD1 (5 bases). The source is a human donor in good health. Some libraries in this study had Jurkat cell RNA spiked in. The sample was naive CD8+ T cells from blood, with Jurkat cell RNA spiked in. Subset given: FACS-sorted CD8+CD4-CCR7+CD45RA+ naive T cells. CDR3 nucleotide sequence: TGTGCCAGCAGTAACACAGGTTCCACAGATACGCAGTATTTT. Encoded protein: CASSNTGSTDTQYF.